The sequence of this T cell receptor beta chain was determined in a study of T cell repertoires in cytomegalovirus infection. Study details: CMV epitopes in the study were HLA-C-restricted (recently identified) and HLA-B-restricted (well studied). CMV infection together with matching HLA type was indicated by public TCR beta signatures.

TCRdb itself ran the reads through MiXCR, one entry per CDR3 protein. The data show approximately 730,000 distinct CDR3 sequences, around 31% seen once. Overall study findings and caveats: Cumulated frequencies of public TCR beta families served to identify carriers of CMV plus the relevant HLA. HLA-C-restricted CMV clonotypes gave the most frequent clonotype in two of eight donors.

Turning to this clonotype: What it binds is not known.

The CDR3 is made up of 13 amino acids. Germline V gene data show CDR1 as LNHDA and CDR2 as SQIVND (reference sequence). After removal of 6 bases from V and 1 base from J, the junction contained 3 bases not matched to a gene. The source material was cultured PBMCs, sampled from culture after CMV antigen stimulation. This TCR derives from a human donor in good health (CMV status not recorded). Some clones in this sample may be carry-over from other donors' samples. The rearrangement uses TRBV19 and TRBJ2-7, with 7 bases matching TRBD1. The CDR3 loop reads CASRQGVSYEQYF. The CDR3 nucleotides are TGTGCCAGTAGGCAGGGGGTGTCCTACGAGCAGTACTTC.